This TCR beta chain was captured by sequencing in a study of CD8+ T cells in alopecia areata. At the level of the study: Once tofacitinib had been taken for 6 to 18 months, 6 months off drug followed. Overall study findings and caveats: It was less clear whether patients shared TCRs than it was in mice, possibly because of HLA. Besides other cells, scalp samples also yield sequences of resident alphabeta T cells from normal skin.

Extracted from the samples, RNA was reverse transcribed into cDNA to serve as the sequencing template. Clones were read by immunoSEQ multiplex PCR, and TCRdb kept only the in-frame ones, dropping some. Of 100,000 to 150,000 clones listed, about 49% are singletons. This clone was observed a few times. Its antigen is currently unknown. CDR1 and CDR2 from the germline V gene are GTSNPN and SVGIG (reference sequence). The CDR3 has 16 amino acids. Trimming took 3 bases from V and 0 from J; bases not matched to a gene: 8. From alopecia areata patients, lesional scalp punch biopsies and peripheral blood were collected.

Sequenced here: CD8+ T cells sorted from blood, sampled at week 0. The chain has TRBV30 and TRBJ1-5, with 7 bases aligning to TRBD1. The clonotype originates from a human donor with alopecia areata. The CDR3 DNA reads TGTGCCTGGAGCCTCGAGGGGGCTTATAGCAATCAGCCCCAGCATTTT. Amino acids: CAWSLEGAYSNQPQHF.